This T cell receptor beta chain was sequenced during a study of OX40 agonist ivuxolimab in advanced cancers. On the study more broadly: Past anti-PD-1, anti-PD-L1 or anti-CTLA-4 therapy was accepted, and 40% to 45% had received some. Overall study results and limits: Partial responders receiving 0.1-3.0 mg/kg showed among the lowest clonal expansion. There was clonal expansion of CD4+ and CD8+ blood T cells by week 6 at 0.1 to 3.0 mg/kg.

Blood got drawn at baseline, again on cycle 4 day 1, and then on cycle 7 day 1. This clone was counted a few times. What it binds is not known. Some clones are missing from TCRdb's copy, which holds only in-frame ones; the method was immunoSEQ multiplex PCR. Found here are 65,000 to 80,000 clones, just over 90% of them singletons; the top ten hold 2% to 2.5%. The sequences come from CD4+ or CD8+ T cells sorted from blood, collected in a trial of the OX40 agonist ivuxolimab. The TCR was taken from an adult with an advanced solid tumor such as melanoma, head and neck, liver or kidney cancer.

CDR3 nucleotide sequence: TGCAGTGCCCCGCACAGGGGAGGCTACACCTTC. Translation gives CSAPHRGGYTF. The rearrangement joins TRBV20-1 to TRBJ1-2; TRBD1 agrees at 7 bases. The germline V gene encodes CDR1 DFQATT and CDR2 SNEGSKA (reference sequence). V gave up 6 bases and J gave up 8 bases; unmatched junction bases: 6. CDR3 length: 11 amino acids.